Listed below are T cell receptor beta chains from one sample, sequenced in a study of cytomegalovirus exposure and HLA in healthy donors. Method: immunoSEQ multiplex PCR; TCRdb's copy keeps in-frame clones and lacks some. The sample contains about 140,000 clones, about 80% of which appear only once. Sequences were obtained from PBMCs. The receptors stem from a man between 18 and 29 years old in good health and CMV-seronegative. Each CDR3 is given with its conserved first and last residue. A D gene is named only where the DNA matches it firmly. The size of a clone is reported for some rows only, either as once, few or many, or as a class for expanded clones.

size,V,D,J,DNA,CDR3
NA,TRBV6-5,NA,TRBJ1-1,TGTGCCAGCACCCCCGGGGGGGCGGAAGCTTTCTTT,CASTPGGAEAFF
NA,TRBV2,TRBD1,TRBJ1-5,TGTGCCAGCAGCCGCCTCGGACAGGGCAATCAGCCCCAGCATTTT,CASSRLGQGNQPQHF
NA,TRBV6-5,NA,TRBJ2-1,TGTGCCAGCAGTTACTCGGTGGGAGAGTCCTACAATGAGCAGTTCTTC,CASSYSVGESYNEQFF
NA,TRBV2,TRBD1,TRBJ1-2,TGTGCCAGCAAAAGGGGGCAGTTTGACTATGGCTACACCTTC,CASKRGQFDYGYTF
NA,TRBV11-3,NA,TRBJ2-1,TGTGCCAGCGGAGCTGACTTATACTACAATGAGCAGTTCTTC,CASGADLYYNEQFF
NA,TRBV6-5,TRBD1,TRBJ2-3,TGTGCCAGCAGTTGGGGTAGGGGGCTTGAAGATACGCAGTATTTT,CASSWGRGLEDTQYF
NA,TRBV15,NA,TRBJ1-5,TGTGCCACCAGCAGAGATCAAACAGGGCCGGACAATCAGCCCCAGCATTTT,CATSRDQTGPDNQPQHF
once,TRBV5-1,NA,TRBJ2-5,TGCGCCAGCAGAGGTGGGGGCCAGACTGGGGAGACCCAGTACTTC,CASRGGGQTGETQYF
once,TRBV27,TRBD2,TRBJ2-7,TGTGCCAGCACCCCACGGGGGGGGGCCTACGAGCAGTACTTC,CASTPRGGAYEQYF
NA,TRBV4-1,NA,TRBJ2-2,TGCGCTAGCAGCCTCACAGAGGGGGTAGAAACCGGGGAGCTGTTTTTT,CASSLTEGVETGELFF
NA,TRBV7-9,NA,TRBJ1-3,TGTGCCAGCAGCCTTCCGGTGGGCGGAAACACCATATATTTT,CASSLPVGGNTIYF
NA,TRBV28,NA,TRBJ2-7,TGTGCCAGCAGTTTGGCGGGAATGAGCTCCTACGAGCAGTACTTC,CASSLAGMSSYEQYF
few,TRBV2,TRBD1,TRBJ1-2,TGTGCCAGCAGTGAAACCCGACAGGGACAGAAGTATGGCTACACCTTC,CASSETRQGQKYGYTF
NA,TRBV9,NA,TRBJ1-1,TGTGCCAGCAGCGGAGGTCCCGGGCAGGGATTCACTGAAGCTTTCTTT,CASSGGPGQGFTEAFF
NA,TRBV12-1,NA,TRBJ2-7,TGTGCCAGCAGCTTTCAGCCTCCCGACAGGACCCGCTACAAGCAGTACTTC,CASSFQPPDRTRYKQYF
NA,TRBV28,TRBD1,TRBJ2-7,TGTGCCAGCGAAAGAGCAGGGGGCTGGTACGAGCAGTACTTC,CASERAGGWYEQYF
NA,TRBV6-6,NA,TRBJ2-3,TGTGCCAGCAGTTACACTATAGCGGAAGATACGCAGTATTTT,CASSYTIAEDTQYF
NA,TRBV13,NA,TRBJ1-2,TGTGCCAGCAGGACCTTAACCGGGACAAACTATGGCTACACCTTC,CASRTLTGTNYGYTF
NA,TRBV4-1,TRBD2,TRBJ2-1,TGCGCCAGCAGCCAAGATTTGGCTAGCGGGGGCTATGAGCAGTTCTTC,CASSQDLASGGYEQFF
NA,TRBV5-1,TRBD1,TRBJ1-2,TGCGCCAGCAGCTTGGAGGGGACAGGTCAAAGGGATGGCTACACCTTC,CASSLEGTGQRDGYTF
NA,TRBV5-1,NA,TRBJ1-1,TGCGCCAGCAGCTTGGTACAGTTGAACACTGAAGCTTTCTTT,CASSLVQLNTEAFF
few,TRBV19,TRBD1,TRBJ2-7,TGTGCCAGTAGTGACGCCGGGACAGGGACCCGCGAGCAGTACTTC,CASSDAGTGTREQYF